What follows are 25 T cell receptor beta chains derived from one specimen sequenced in a study of blood T cell repertoires in COVID-19. Profiled with immunoSEQ multiplex PCR; TCRdb holds only in-frame clones, not every one. Altogether about 89,000 clones are present, over 70% being singletons, with the ten largest covering about 10%. Sequenced sample: peripheral blood. Receptor source: a woman at least 80 years old with acute or convalescent COVID-19.

The chain combines TRBV18 with TRBJ1-2; 11 positions agree with TRBD1. The CDR3 is 19 residues long. Losses at the gene ends were 1 base for V and 4 bases for J; bases not matched to a gene: 14. CDR1 KGHSH and CDR2 LQKENI come from the germline V gene. CDR3 in amino acids: CASSPQVLPGTGGGYGYTF. The DNA of the CDR3 is TGTGCCAGCTCACCACAAGTCCTTCCCGGGACAGGGGGAGGCTATGGCTACACCTTC.

This chain connects TRBV28 to TRBJ1-1; no firm D call. The CDR3 is 12 amino acids. The germline gives CDR1 MDHEN, CDR2 SYDVKM. Trimming pared 4 bases from V and 1 base from J, leaving 4 bases between. In DNA form, the CDR3 reads TGTGCCAGCAGTTCGTCGAACACTGAAGCTTTCTTT. Its translation: CASSSSNTEAFF.

The genes are TRBV10-2 and TRBJ1-2; D unresolved. The CDR3 runs to 12 residues. In germline, CDR1 is WSHSY, CDR2 SAAADI. Trimming stripped 3 bases from V and 11 bases from J, with 13 bases between. In DNA, the CDR3 is TGCGCCAGCAGTGATAACAGCTTTTATTACACCTTC. This sequence encodes CASSDNSFYYTF.

This clone has only one observation. The rearrangement joins TRBV9 to TRBJ2-2; 9 nucleotides line up with TRBD1. V trimming: 6 bases; J trimming: 4 bases; junction bases outside the gene matches: 7. The CDR3 runs to 15 residues. CDR1 is SGDLS and CDR2 is YYNGEE in the germline V gene. The CDR3 loop is CASTRQGGATGELFF. The CDR3 DNA is TGTGCCAGCACTAGACAGGGGGGTGCCACCGGGGAGCTGTTTTTT. The entire variable domain, with the rest obtained from reference TRBV9 and TRBJ2-2, is as follows: DSGVTQTPKHLITATGQRVTLRCSPRSGDLSVYWYQQSLDQGLQFLIQYYNGEERAKGNILERFSAQQFPDLHSELNLSSLELGDSALYFCASTRQGGATGELFFGEGSRLTVL.

V and J are TRBV7-2 and TRBJ2-3, with D maybe TRBD2 (6 bases). The CDR3 has 15 amino acids. With 5 bases removed from V and 4 bases from J, the gap between germline ends came to 16 bases. Germline CDR1 and CDR2: SGHTA and FQGNSA. CDR3 loop: CASSTNRLVSDTQYF. DNA of the CDR3: TGTGCCAGCAGCACCAACCGACTAGTATCAGATACGCAGTATTTT.

This chain joins TRBV2 and TRBJ1-6, with 9 bases lining up with TRBD1. V dropped 5 bases and J dropped 10; count of bases not matched to a gene: 6. This CDR3 has 14 residues. Germline assignment: CDR1 SNHLY and CDR2 FYNNEI. CDR3 sequence (DNA): TGTGCCAGCAGTCCGGGACAGGGCGGGTCACCCCTCCACTTT. It codes for CASSPGQGGSPLHF.

J is TRBJ2-7 and V is TRBV5-1, with D possibly TRBD1 on 6 matching bases. With 0 bases removed from V and 3 bases from J, the gap between germline ends came to 13 bases. Germline V gene lookup returns CDR1 SGHRS and CDR2 YFSETQ. This CDR3 comprises 15 residues. CDR3 coding DNA: TGCGCCAGCAGCTTGGCCTGGCAGGGGCACTACGAGCAGTACTTC. It yields the protein CASSLAWQGHYEQYF.

This clone has only one observation. The chain links TRBV5-1 to TRBJ2-5; a possible D gene is TRBD1 (5 bases). CDR3 length: 14 amino acids. Germline assignment: CDR1 SGHRS and CDR2 YFSETQ. The ends were cut back, 0 bases at V and 0 bases at J, with 6 bases in the middle. The CDR3 sequence is CASSLGTNQETQYF. Written as DNA, the CDR3 is TGCGCCAGCAGCTTGGGGACAAACCAAGAGACCCAGTACTTC.

The rearrangement joins TRBV5-8 to TRBJ2-5; the match to TRBD2 covers 14 bases. The CDR3 runs 16 residues. Unmatched junction bases numbered 2, after V lost 2 bases and J lost 2 bases. The V gene's germline CDR1 is SGHTS and CDR2 YDEGEE. CDR3 bases: TGTGCCAGCAGCTTCAGACTAGCGGGGGGGCAAGAGACCCAGTACTTC. Translation gives CASSFRLAGGQETQYF.

This CDR3 is CASSLEGARGNTIYF. DNA for the CDR3: TGCGCCAGCAGCTTGGAGGGGGCGCGAGGAAACACCATATATTTT. The V call is TRBV5-1, the J call TRBJ1-3; 7 nucleotides match TRBD1. Germline V CDR1 and CDR2: SGHRS, YFSETQ. V shed 0 bases, J shed 4 bases, and the junction held 4 bases outside the gene matches. The CDR3 has 15 residues.

The V and J genes are TRBV9 and TRBJ1-1; 9 positions match TRBD1. Germline CDR1 reads SGDLS; CDR2 reads YYNGEE. The CDR3 is 14 amino acids. The J segment lost 6 bases and the V segment lost 4 bases, leaving 7 bases of the junction unmatched. CDR3 in amino acids: CASSSLRQGAEAFF. The CDR3, as DNA: TGTGCCAGCAGCTCCCTGAGACAGGGGGCTGAAGCTTTCTTT.

The chain links TRBV15 to TRBJ1-1; weak D call: TRBD1 (5 bases). The CDR3 has 15 residues. Looked up from germline, CDR1 is LNHNV and CDR2 is YYDKDF (reference sequence). V lost 1 base to trimming and J lost 1 base, with 10 bases between them. In DNA, the CDR3 is TGTGCCACCAGCAGAGCCATGACAGCGAACACTGAAGCTTTCTTT. Protein sequence: CATSRAMTANTEAFF.

This chain joins TRBV6-6 and TRBJ1-6; TRBD1 matches 9 bases. From germline, CDR1 is MNHNY and CDR2 SVGAGI (reference sequence). CDR3 length: 15 residues. V dropped 6 bases and J dropped 14; count of bases not matched to a gene: 14. Here the CDR3 reads CASSETGQGISALHF. The CDR3 DNA reads TGTGCCAGCAGCGAAACGGGACAGGGCATATCAGCCCTCCACTTT.

The chain couples TRBV6-5 to TRBJ2-7, with D maybe TRBD2 (6 bases). CDR1 MNHEY and CDR2 SVGAGI come from the germline V gene. The length of the CDR3 is 16 residues. Trimming removed 3 bases from V and 0 bases from J, with 15 bases in between. The DNA of the CDR3 is TGTGCCAGCAGTTATAGTTGGGGGGTGGTCTCCTACGAGCAGTACTTC. Protein sequence: CASSYSWGVVSYEQYF.

V usage is TRBV11-2 and J usage is TRBJ2-3; 8 bases map to TRBD2. Germline CDR1 SGHAT, CDR2 FQNNGV. J lost 2 bases, V lost 5 bases, and 18 bases had no gene match. CDR3 length equals 19 residues. The CDR3 loop is CASSEPRPFTSGYTDTQYF. In nucleotides, the CDR3 is TGTGCCAGCAGCGAGCCCCGGCCATTTACTAGCGGTTACACAGATACGCAGTATTTT. The entire variable domain, with the rest obtained from reference TRBV11-2 and TRBJ2-3, is as follows: EAGVAQSPRYKIIEKRQSVAFWCNPISGHATLYWYQQILGQGPKLLIQFQNNGVVDDSQLPKDRFSAERLKGVDSTLKIQPAKLEDSAVYLCASSEPRPFTSGYTDTQYFGPGTRLTVL.

This chain uses TRBV3-1 (or the pseudogene TRBV3-2) with TRBJ1-1; maybe TRBD1 (5 bases). There are 13 residues in the CDR3. The V gene lost 4 bases and the J gene lost 5 bases, with 11 bases spanning the gap. Germline V gives CDR1 LGHDT, CDR2 YNNKEL (reference sequence). The CDR3 nucleotides read TGTGCCAGCAGCCCCTTGCGGGGGACTGAAGCTTTCTTT. It translates to CASSPLRGTEAFF.

This clone was picked up one time. This chain links TRBV6-5 with TRBJ1-2, with a weak D call TRBD1 (6 bases). The CDR3 has 15 residues. The V end was cut by 5 bases, the J end by 5 bases, with 18 bases between. Germline V lookup: CDR1 MNHEY, CDR2 SVGAGI. The CDR3 loop is CASSTVGTSDYGYTF. CDR3 in DNA: TGTGCCAGCAGTACCGTGGGGACATCTGATTATGGCTACACCTTC.

The chain is built from TRBV28 and TRBJ2-1; 12 bases fit TRBD2. In germline, CDR1 is MDHEN, CDR2 SYDVKM. J was trimmed by 8 bases and V by 3 bases; bases with no gene match: 5. The CDR3 is 15 amino acids. CDR3 loop: CASSLRLAGGDEQFF. DNA for the CDR3: TGTGCCAGCAGTTTGAGGCTAGCGGGGGGGGATGAGCAGTTCTTC. The entire variable domain, with the rest obtained from reference TRBV28 and TRBJ2-1, is as follows: DVKVTQSSRYLVKRTGEKVFLECVQDMDHENMFWYRQDPGLGLRLIYFSYDVKMKEKGDIPEGYSVSREKKERFSLILESASTNQTSMYLCASSLRLAGGDEQFFGPGTRLTVL.

The chain combines TRBV3-1 (or the pseudogene TRBV3-2) with TRBJ2-7; D might be TRBD1 (5 bases). Germline V gene data show CDR1 as LGHDT and CDR2 as YNNKEL (reference sequence). V shed 3 bases and J shed 7 bases, with 7 bases lying between them. The CDR3 runs 11 residues. The CDR3 here is CASSQGLEQYV. In DNA form, the CDR3 reads TGTGCCAGCAGCCAGGGGCTGGAGCAGTACGTC.

V usage is TRBV7-3 and J usage is TRBJ2-3, with a possible D match to TRBD2 (5 bases). V was trimmed by 7 bases and J by 2 bases, leaving 16 bases between them. This CDR3 region has 15 residues. Germline CDR1 reads SGHTA; CDR2 reads FQGTGA. Here the CDR3 DNA reads TGTGCCAGCACATCACCGGGGATAACCACAGATACGCAGTATTTT. Translating gives CASTSPGITTDTQYF.

This clone was found a few times. CDR3 region: CASGTSGGAGQPQHF. The CDR3 DNA reads TGTGCCAGCGGCACGTCAGGGGGCGCCGGTCAGCCCCAGCATTTT. The chain couples TRBV2 to TRBJ1-5, with 8 bases aligning to TRBD1. Per germline, CDR1 SNHLY and CDR2 FYNNEI. J was trimmed by 6 bases and V by 8 bases; bases with no gene match: 12. The CDR3 has 15 amino acids. The full variable domain, in which reference TRBV2 and TRBJ1-5 provide the parts outside the CDR3, is EPEVTQTPSHQVTQMGQEVILRCVPISNHLYFYWYRQILGQKVEFLVSFYNNEISEKSEIFDDQFSVERPDGSNFTLKIRSTKLEDSAMYFCASGTSGGAGQPQHFGDGTRLSIL.

This clone was observed a single time. The genes are TRBV5-4 and TRBJ1-2, with 9 bases that match TRBD1. The CDR3 runs to 15 residues. The germline CDR1 and CDR2 sequences are SGHNT and YYREEE (reference sequence). Trimming took 3 bases from V and 4 from J; bases not matched to a gene: 7. CDR3 coding DNA: TGTGCCAGCAGCTCACCGGGACAGGGTACCTATGGCTACACCTTC. Protein sequence: CASSSPGQGTYGYTF.

CDR3 amino acids: CASSPARTGKYEQYF. The CDR3 nucleotides read TGTGCCAGCAGCCCAGCGAGGACAGGGAAGTACGAGCAGTACTTC. This chain connects TRBV7-2 to TRBJ2-7; TRBD1 aligns across 8 bases. The CDR3 runs 15 residues. Per germline, CDR1 SGHTA and CDR2 FQGNSA. Trimming took 5 bases from V and 4 from J; bases not matched to a gene: 10. Drawing the rest from reference TRBV7-2 and TRBJ2-7, the complete variable domain is GAGVSQSPSNKVTEKGKDVELRCDPISGHTALYWYRQSLGQGLEFLIYFQGNSAPDKSGLPSDRFSAERTGGSVSTLTIQRTQQEDSAVYLCASSPARTGKYEQYFGPGTRLTVT.

V and J are TRBV6-5 and TRBJ1-1; 7 bases are shared with TRBD1. The CDR3 contains 16 residues. CDR1 MNHEY and CDR2 SVGAGI come from the germline V gene. The J segment lost 5 bases and the V segment lost 0 bases, leaving 9 bases of the junction unmatched. The CDR3 nucleotides are TGTGCCAGCAGTTACTCTCCGACAGGGTCTCGAACTGAAGCTTTCTTT. Translating it yields CASSYSPTGSRTEAFF.

This clone appeared a few times. V is TRBV6-6 and J is TRBJ2-5; tentatively, D is TRBD2 (5 bases). The ends were cut back, 8 bases at V and 1 base at J, with 17 bases in the middle. CDR1 MNHNY and CDR2 SVGAGI come from the germline V gene (reference sequence). The CDR3 covers 15 residues. The CDR3, as DNA: TGTGCCAGCGGATCGGCGGAGGCGGGCCAAGAGACCCAGTACTTC. Its protein is CASGSAEAGQETQYF.